This T cell receptor (beta chain) was observed in a study of early T cells in non-severe SARS-CoV-2 infection. Germline V CDR1 and CDR2: KGHDR, SFDVKD. The CDR3 runs to 13 residues. Trimming cost V 7 bases and J 0 bases, with 9 bases left between them. TCRdb redid the calling of the 5' RACE reads with MiXCR, one entry per CDR3 protein. This sample yields about 90,000 distinct CDR3 sequences, of which less than 15% are seen a single time; about 4.6% belongs to the top ten. Study-wide results and caveats: The matching step, a VDJdb search, favored anti-spike CD8 responses and missed private and CD4 specificities.

This clonotype was seen repeatedly, ten times or more. Antigen specificity is unknown. This TCR was recovered from an adult who was a healthcare worker with PCR-confirmed SARS-CoV-2 infection or an uninfected control (not recorded which). The sequences come from whole blood, collected at baseline. V is TRBV24-1 and J is TRBJ2-7, with D unclear. The CDR3 DNA reads as TGTGCCACCAGCGCCACAGCCTCCTACGAGCAGTACTTC. This gives the protein CATSATASYEQYF.